This section outlines one TCR beta chain sequence together with its context. What it binds is unknown. This sample was included in a study of cytomegalovirus exposure and HLA in healthy donors. Study-level findings and limits: Earlier analysis looked at TCR beta V segments, and most were productive about 90% or about 30% of the time. Later analysis suggested links between common viral pathogens and several top significant clusters.

Researchers ran the PCR with 60 Vbeta and 13 Jbeta primers. TCRdb keeps only in-frame clones here, not all; method: immunoSEQ multiplex PCR. The data show some 160,000 clones, around 75% seen once. Germline CDR1 and CDR2: MNHEY and SMNVEV (reference sequence). The CDR3 is 15 residues long. V was shortened by 1 base and J by 5 bases, with 14 bases between the two germline ends. The sample consisted of PBMCs. This sequence joins TRBV27 and TRBJ1-2; TRBD1 is a possible D gene (6 bases). The receptor was derived from a woman in her thirties or forties in good health and CMV-seronegative. CDR3 region: CASSLFLGGTYGYTF. As DNA, the CDR3 is TGTGCCAGCAGTTTATTTTTAGGGGGAACGTATGGCTACACCTTC.